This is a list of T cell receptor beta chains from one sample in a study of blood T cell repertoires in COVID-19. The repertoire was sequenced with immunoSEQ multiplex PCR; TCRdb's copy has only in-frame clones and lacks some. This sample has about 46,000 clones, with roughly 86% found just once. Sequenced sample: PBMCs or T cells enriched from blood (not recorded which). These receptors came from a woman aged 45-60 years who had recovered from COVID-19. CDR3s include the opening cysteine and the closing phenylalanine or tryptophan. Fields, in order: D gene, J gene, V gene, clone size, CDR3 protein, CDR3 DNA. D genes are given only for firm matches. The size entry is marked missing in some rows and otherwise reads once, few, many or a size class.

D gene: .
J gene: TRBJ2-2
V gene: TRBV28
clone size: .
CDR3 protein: CASSFKIGTGLPGRKNTGELFF
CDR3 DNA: TGTGCCAGCAGTTTTAAAATTGGGACGGGACTTCCCGGACGGAAGAACACCGGGGAGCTGTTTTTT

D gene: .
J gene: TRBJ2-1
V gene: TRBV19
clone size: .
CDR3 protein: CASSIPGKPRNEQFF
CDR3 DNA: TGTGCCAGTAGTATACCCGGGAAGCCTCGCAATGAGCAGTTCTTC

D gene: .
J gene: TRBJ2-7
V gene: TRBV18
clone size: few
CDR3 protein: CASSPGSGRTYEQYF
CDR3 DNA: TGTGCCAGCTCACCTGGATCTGGGAGGACCTACGAGCAGTACTTC

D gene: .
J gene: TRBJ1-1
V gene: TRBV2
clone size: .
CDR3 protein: CATSAGRVNTEAFF
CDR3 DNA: TGTGCCACGTCCGCGGGACGGGTGAACACTGAAGCTTTCTTT

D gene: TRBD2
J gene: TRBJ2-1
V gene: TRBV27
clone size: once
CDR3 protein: CASSLVVGGGRPEQFF
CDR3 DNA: TGTGCCAGCAGTTTAGTGGTGGGGGGGGGACGTCCTGAGCAGTTCTTC

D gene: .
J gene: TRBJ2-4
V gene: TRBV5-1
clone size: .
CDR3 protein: CASSLGGAAKNIQYF
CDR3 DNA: TGCGCCAGCAGCTTAGGAGGGGCGGCCAAAAACATTCAGTACTTC

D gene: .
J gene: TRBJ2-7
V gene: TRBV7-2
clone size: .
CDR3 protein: CASSSSTSPYEQYF
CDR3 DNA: TGTGCCAGCAGCTCTTCGACAAGCCCCTACGAGCAGTACTTC

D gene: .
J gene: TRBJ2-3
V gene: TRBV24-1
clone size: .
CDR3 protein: CATPPKTRPSTDTQYF
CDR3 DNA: TGTGCCACCCCCCCCAAGACTAGACCTAGCACAGATACGCAGTATTTT

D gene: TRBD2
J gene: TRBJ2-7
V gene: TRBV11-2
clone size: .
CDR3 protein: CASSTSGRRAEQYF
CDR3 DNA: TGTGCCAGCAGCACTAGCGGGAGACGGGCCGAGCAGTACTTC

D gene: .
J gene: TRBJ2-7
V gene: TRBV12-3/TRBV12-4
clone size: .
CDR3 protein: CASSFAAYEQYF
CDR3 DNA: TGTGCCAGCAGTTTTGCAGCCTACGAGCAGTACTTC

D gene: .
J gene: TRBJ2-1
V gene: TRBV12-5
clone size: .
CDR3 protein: CASGLVRDGRVDYNEQFF
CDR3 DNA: TGTGCTAGTGGTTTGGTACGAGACGGGAGAGTCGACTACAATGAGCAGTTCTTC

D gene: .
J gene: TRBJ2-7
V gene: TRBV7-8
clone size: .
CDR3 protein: CASSHWTNSGQYF
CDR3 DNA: TGTGCCAGCAGCCATTGGACGAACTCGGGACAGTACTTC

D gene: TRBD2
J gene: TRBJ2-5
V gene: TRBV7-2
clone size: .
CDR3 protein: CASSPSTGLAGGTQYF
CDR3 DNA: TGTGCCAGCAGCCCATCGACAGGACTAGCGGGGGGAACCCAGTACTTC

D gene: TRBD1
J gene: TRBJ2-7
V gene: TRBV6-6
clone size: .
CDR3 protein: CASRQGPNSEQYF
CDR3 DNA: TGTGCCAGCCGACAGGGGCCGAACTCCGAGCAGTACTTC

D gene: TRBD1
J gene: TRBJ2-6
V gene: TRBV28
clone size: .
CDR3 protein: CASQTLGSGGVSGANVLTF
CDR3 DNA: TGTGCCAGCCAAACTCTAGGGTCAGGGGGCGTGTCTGGGGCCAACGTCCTGACTTTC

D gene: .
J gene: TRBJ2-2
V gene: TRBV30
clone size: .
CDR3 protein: CAWSVYRGSDYTGELFF
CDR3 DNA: TGTGCCTGGAGTGTGTATCGGGGGAGCGATTACACCGGGGAGCTGTTTTTT

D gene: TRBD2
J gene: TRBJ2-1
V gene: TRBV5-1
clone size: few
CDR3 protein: CASSLLAGANNEQFF
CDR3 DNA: TGCGCCAGCAGCCTGCTAGCGGGGGCCAACAATGAGCAGTTCTTC

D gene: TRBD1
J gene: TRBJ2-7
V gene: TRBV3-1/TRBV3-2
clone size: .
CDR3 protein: CASSRQGTYEQYF
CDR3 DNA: TGTGCCAGCAGCCGACAGGGGACCTACGAGCAGTACTTC

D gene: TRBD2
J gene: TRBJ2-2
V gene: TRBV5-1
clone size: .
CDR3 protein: CASSWEGGELFF
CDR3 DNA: TGCGCCAGCAGCTGGGAGGGCGGGGAGCTGTTTTTT

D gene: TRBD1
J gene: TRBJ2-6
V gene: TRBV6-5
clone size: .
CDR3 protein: CASRRQGTGANVLTF
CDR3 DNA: TGTGCCAGCAGGAGACAGGGGACTGGGGCCAACGTCCTGACTTTC

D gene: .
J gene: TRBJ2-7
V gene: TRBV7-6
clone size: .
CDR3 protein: CASSFSSAGYYEQYF
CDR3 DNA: TGTGCCAGCAGCTTTTCGAGTGCTGGTTACTACGAGCAGTACTTC

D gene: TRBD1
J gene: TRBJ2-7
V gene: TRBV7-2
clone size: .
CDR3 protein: CASSLMTADRGYEQYF
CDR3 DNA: TGTGCCAGCAGCTTGATGACGGCGGACAGGGGTTACGAGCAGTACTTC

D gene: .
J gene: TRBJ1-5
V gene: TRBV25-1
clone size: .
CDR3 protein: CASSEVWADQPQHF
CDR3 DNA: TGTGCCAGCAGTGAAGTATGGGCAGATCAGCCCCAGCATTTT

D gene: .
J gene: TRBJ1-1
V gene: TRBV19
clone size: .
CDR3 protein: CATDRGMNTEAFF
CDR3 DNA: TGTGCCACCGACCGGGGGATGAACACTGAAGCTTTCTTT

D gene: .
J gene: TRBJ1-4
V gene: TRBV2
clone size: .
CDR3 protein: CASSGAANEKLFF
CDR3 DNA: TGTGCCAGCAGTGGTGCAGCTAATGAAAAACTGTTTTTT

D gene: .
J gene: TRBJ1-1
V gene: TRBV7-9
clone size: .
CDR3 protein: CASSSPRTDRVNTEAFF
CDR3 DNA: TGTGCCAGCAGCTCACCGAGGACAGATCGGGTGAACACTGAAGCTTTCTTT

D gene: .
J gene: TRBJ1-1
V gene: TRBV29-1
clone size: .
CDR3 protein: CSVEEQSIEAFF
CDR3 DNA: TGCAGCGTTGAAGAACAGAGTATTGAAGCTTTCTTT

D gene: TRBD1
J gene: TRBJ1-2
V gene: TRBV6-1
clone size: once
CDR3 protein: CASREGTDYGGYTF
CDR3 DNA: TGTGCCAGCAGGGAAGGGACAGACTATGGCGGCTACACCTTC